This T cell receptor (beta chain) stems from a study of early T cells in non-severe SARS-CoV-2 infection. Overall study results and limits: Using VDJdb, the matching emphasized anti-spike CD8 responses while missing private and CD4 specificities.

CDR3 size: 12 residues. Trimming at V came to 7 bases and at J to 7 bases, leaving 4 bases not matched to a gene. Turning to this clonotype: Its target is not known.

Researchers tagged individual cDNA molecules with unique molecular identifiers. Each CDR3 protein gets one entry after TCRdb re-called the 5' RACE reads with MiXCR. The sample yields 25,000 to 35,000 distinct CDR3 sequences, about 2.7% seen once. The V and J genes are TRBV12-3 or TRBV12-4 and TRBJ2-5; 9 nucleotides match TRBD1. The sequence came from an adult who was a healthcare worker with PCR-confirmed SARS-CoV-2 infection or an uninfected control (not recorded which). The material sequenced was whole blood. CDR3 sequence reads: CASTQGQGTQYF. Here the CDR3 DNA reads TGTGCCAGCACCCAGGGACAGGGGACCCAGTACTTC.